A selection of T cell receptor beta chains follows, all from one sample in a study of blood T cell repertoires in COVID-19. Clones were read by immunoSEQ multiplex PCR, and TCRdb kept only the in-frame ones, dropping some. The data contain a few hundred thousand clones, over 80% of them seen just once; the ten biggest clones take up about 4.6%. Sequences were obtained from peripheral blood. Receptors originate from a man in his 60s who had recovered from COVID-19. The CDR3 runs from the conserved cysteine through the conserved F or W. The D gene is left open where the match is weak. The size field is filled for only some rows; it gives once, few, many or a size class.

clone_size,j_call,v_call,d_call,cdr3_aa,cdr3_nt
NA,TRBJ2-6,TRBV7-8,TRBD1,CASSLLQGSRGANVLTF,TGTGCCAGCAGCTTACTACAGGGGAGTAGGGGGGCCAACGTCCTGACTTTC
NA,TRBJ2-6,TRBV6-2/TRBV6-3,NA,CASSLFRGVAGANVLTF,TGTGCCAGCAGCCTCTTCAGGGGGGTCGCTGGGGCCAACGTCCTGACTTTC
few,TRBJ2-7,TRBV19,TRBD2,CASPTGTSGDYEQYF,TGTGCCAGCCCGACCGGGACTAGCGGGGACTACGAGCAGTACTTC
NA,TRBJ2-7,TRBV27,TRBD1,CASIRLGQGRYEQYF,TGTGCCAGCATTAGACTAGGACAGGGTCGATACGAGCAGTACTTC
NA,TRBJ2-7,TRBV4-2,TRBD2,CASSQALAGGSYEQYF,TGTGCCAGCAGCCAGGCACTAGCGGGAGGTTCCTACGAGCAGTACTTC
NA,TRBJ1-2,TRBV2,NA,CASSGSIGEGYTF,TGTGCCAGCAGTGGATCGATAGGGGAAGGCTACACCTTC
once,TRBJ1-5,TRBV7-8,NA,CASSLEGRGEQPQHF,TGTGCCAGCAGCTTAGAGGGCAGGGGAGAGCAGCCCCAGCATTTT
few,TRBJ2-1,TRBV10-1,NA,CASSDNPGSNEQFF,TGCGCCAGCAGTGATAACCCGGGGAGCAATGAGCAGTTCTTC
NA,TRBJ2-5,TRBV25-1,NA,CASSETRIKETQYF,TGTGCCAGCAGTGAAACTAGGATTAAAGAGACCCAGTACTTC
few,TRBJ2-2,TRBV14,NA,CASSPQYTGELFF,TGTGCCAGCAGCCCCCAGTACACCGGGGAGCTGTTTTTT
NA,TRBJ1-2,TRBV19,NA,CASRTPGGRNYGYTF,TGTGCCAGTAGAACCCCCGGCGGCCGTAACTATGGCTACACCTTC
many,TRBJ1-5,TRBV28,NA,CASSLGGQVRPQHF,TGTGCCAGCAGTTTAGGCGGACAAGTGCGGCCCCAGCATTTT
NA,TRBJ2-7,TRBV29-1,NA,CSVNFSYEQYF,TGCAGCGTAAACTTCTCCTACGAGCAGTACTTC
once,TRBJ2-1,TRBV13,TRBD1,CASSPSGTGGRNEQFF,TGTGCCAGCAGCCCCTCTGGGACAGGGGGTAGGAATGAGCAGTTCTTC
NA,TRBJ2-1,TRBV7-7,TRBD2,CASSLAGPGYGGEQFF,TGTGCTAGCAGCTTAGCGGGGCCCGGGTACGGGGGGGAGCAGTTCTTC
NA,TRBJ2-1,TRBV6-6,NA,CASSYSNTYNEQFF,TGTGCCAGCAGTTACTCGAACACCTACAATGAGCAGTTCTTC
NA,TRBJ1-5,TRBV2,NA,CASTGRGDSNQPQHF,TGTGCCAGCACCGGGAGGGGAGATAGCAATCAGCCCCAGCATTTT
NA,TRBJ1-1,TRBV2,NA,CASTGEMNTEAFF,TGTGCCAGCACTGGGGAGATGAACACTGAAGCTTTCTTT
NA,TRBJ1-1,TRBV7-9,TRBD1,CASRAGAGGSEAFF,TGTGCCAGCAGGGCTGGGGCAGGGGGCTCAGAAGCTTTCTTT
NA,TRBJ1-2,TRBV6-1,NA,CASSEGRRDYGYTF,TGTGCCAGCAGTGAAGGGAGGAGGGACTATGGCTACACCTTC
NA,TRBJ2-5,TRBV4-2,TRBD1,CASSQEGQGMETQYF,TGTGCCAGCAGCCAAGAAGGACAGGGGATGGAGACCCAGTACTTC
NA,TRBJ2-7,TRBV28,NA,CASGQLDYEQYF,TGTGCCAGCGGACAGTTGGACTACGAGCAGTACTTC
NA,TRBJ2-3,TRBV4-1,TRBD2,CASSRHSSGGSTDTQYF,TGCGCCAGCAGCCGACACTCTAGCGGAGGTAGCACAGATACGCAGTATTTT
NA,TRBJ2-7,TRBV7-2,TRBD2,CASSLKGRLATSYEQYF,TGTGCCAGCAGCTTAAAGGGGCGACTAGCAACGTCCTACGAGCAGTACTTC
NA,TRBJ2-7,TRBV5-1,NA,CASSSGTSRTYEQYF,TGCGCCAGCAGTTCCGGGACTTCACGGACCTACGAGCAGTACTTC
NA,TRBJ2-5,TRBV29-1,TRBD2,CSVEVLAGQETQYF,TGCAGCGTTGAAGTGCTAGCGGGCCAAGAGACCCAGTACTTC
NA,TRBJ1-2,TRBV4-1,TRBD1,CASSETWGQATRTNYGYTF,TGCGCCAGCTCAGAGACTTGGGGACAGGCAACCAGGACTAACTATGGCTACACCTTC
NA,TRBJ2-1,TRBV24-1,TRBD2,CATSAGGGGSSYNEQFF,TGTGCCACCAGTGCGGGGGGAGGCGGGAGCTCCTACAATGAGCAGTTCTTC
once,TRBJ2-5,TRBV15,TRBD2,CATSKVPGGHRETQYF,TGTGCCACCAGTAAAGTGCCGGGGGGGCATCGGGAGACCCAGTACTTC
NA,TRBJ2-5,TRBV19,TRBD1,CASSKGGTGDQETQYF,TGTGCCAGTAGCAAAGGGGGGACAGGGGACCAAGAGACCCAGTACTTC
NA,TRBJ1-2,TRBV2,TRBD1,CASSSTGVPSNYGYTF,TGTGCCAGCAGCTCGACAGGGGTCCCCTCTAACTATGGCTACACCTTC
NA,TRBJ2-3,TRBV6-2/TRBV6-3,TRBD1,CASSYSTGVATDTQYF,TGTGCCAGCAGTTACAGTACAGGGGTAGCAACAGATACGCAGTATTTT
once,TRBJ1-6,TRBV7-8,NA,CASSHSNSPLHF,TGTGCCAGCAGCCACTCAAATTCACCCCTCCACTTT
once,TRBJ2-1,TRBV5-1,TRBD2,CASSYSGRAEDEQFF,TGCGCCAGCAGCTATAGCGGGAGGGCCGAGGATGAGCAGTTCTTC
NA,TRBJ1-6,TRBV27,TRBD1,CASSFRTGSSYNSPLHF,TGTGCCAGCAGTTTCCGGACAGGGAGCTCCTATAATTCACCCCTCCACTTT
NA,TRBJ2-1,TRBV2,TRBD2,CASSRLAGANEQFF,TGTGCCAGCAGCCGACTAGCGGGAGCCAATGAGCAGTTCTTC
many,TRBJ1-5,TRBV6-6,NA,CASSPRTAPGNQPQHF,TGTGCCAGCAGTCCAAGGACAGCCCCTGGCAATCAGCCCCAGCATTTT
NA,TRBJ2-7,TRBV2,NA,CASSRESYEQYF,TGTGCCAGCAGCCGGGAGAGCTACGAGCAGTACTTC
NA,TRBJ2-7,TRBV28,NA,CASGGMGYEQYF,TGTGCCAGCGGGGGGATGGGGTACGAGCAGTACTTC
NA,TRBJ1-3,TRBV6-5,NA,CASGRDFSSGNTIYF,TGTGCCAGCGGTAGAGATTTTAGCTCTGGAAACACCATATATTTT
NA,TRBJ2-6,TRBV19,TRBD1,CASSSRQGSGANVLTF,TGTGCCAGTAGTTCAAGACAGGGTTCTGGGGCCAACGTCCTGACTTTC
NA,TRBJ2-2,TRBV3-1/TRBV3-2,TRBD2,CASNLRGGANGELFF,TGTGCCAGCAACCTCCGCGGGGGGGCCAACGGGGAGCTGTTTTTT
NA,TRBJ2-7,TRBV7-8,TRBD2,CASSLRGGGTSYEQYF,TGTGCCAGCAGCTTACGTGGGGGGGGGACCTCCTACGAGCAGTACTTC
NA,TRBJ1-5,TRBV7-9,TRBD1,CAGQRGQNQPQHF,TGTGCCGGCCAACGGGGACAGAATCAGCCCCAGCATTTT
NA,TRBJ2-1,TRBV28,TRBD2,CASSSPGRGGVAEQFF,TGTGCCAGCAGTTCGCCGGGCCGGGGGGGTGTAGCTGAGCAGTTCTTC
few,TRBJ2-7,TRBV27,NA,CASRRYGENTYEQYF,TGTGCCAGCAGGCGTTACGGGGAAAATACCTACGAGCAGTACTTC
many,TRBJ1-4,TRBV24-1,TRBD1,CATSDPGQGNEKLFF,TGTGCCACCAGTGACCCCGGACAGGGGAATGAAAAACTGTTTTTT
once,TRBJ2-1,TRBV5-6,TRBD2,CASSSGTSGGSSYNEQFF,TGTGCCAGCAGCTCGGGGACTAGCGGGGGTAGCTCCTACAATGAGCAGTTCTTC
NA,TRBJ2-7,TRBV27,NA,CASSAQSPGEQYF,TGTGCCAGCAGTGCCCAAAGTCCAGGCGAGCAGTACTTC
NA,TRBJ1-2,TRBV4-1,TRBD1,CASSQDRGTGYGYTF,TGCGCCAGCAGCCAAGACAGGGGGACGGGCTATGGCTACACCTTC
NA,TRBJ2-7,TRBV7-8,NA,CASSLLARPYEQYF,TGTGCCAGCAGCTTACTGGCCAGGCCCTACGAGCAGTACTTC
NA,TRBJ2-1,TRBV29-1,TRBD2,CSGTKAGGAYNEQFF,TGCAGCGGGACCAAAGCGGGGGGGGCCTACAATGAGCAGTTCTTC
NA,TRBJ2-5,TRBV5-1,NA,CASSLEAGVQETQYF,TGCGCCAGCAGCTTGGAGGCAGGGGTTCAAGAGACCCAGTACTTC
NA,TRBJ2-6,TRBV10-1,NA,CASSEQGSGANVLTF,TGCGCCAGCAGTGAACAGGGCTCTGGGGCCAACGTCCTGACTTTC
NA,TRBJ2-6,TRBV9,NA,CASSVVGRVSGANVLTF,TGTGCCAGCAGCGTAGTAGGCAGGGTGTCTGGGGCCAACGTCCTGACTTTC
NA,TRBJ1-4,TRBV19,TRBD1,CASSTGTATNEKLFF,TGTGCCAGTAGTACCGGGACAGCAACTAATGAAAAACTGTTTTTT
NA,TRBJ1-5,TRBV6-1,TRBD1,CASSEQGGNQPQHF,TGTGCCAGCAGTGAGCAGGGGGGCAATCAGCCCCAGCATTTT
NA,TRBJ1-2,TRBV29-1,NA,CSVGGGSRGYYGYTF,TGCAGCGTTGGGGGTGGAAGCAGGGGTTACTATGGCTACACCTTC
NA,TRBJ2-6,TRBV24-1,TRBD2,CATSGPGRAGANVLTF,TGTGCCACCAGTGGGCCAGGGAGGGCTGGGGCCAACGTCCTGACTTTC
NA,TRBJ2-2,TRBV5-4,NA,CASSLVGSAGELFF,TGTGCCAGCAGCTTGGTAGGGAGCGCCGGGGAGCTGTTTTTT